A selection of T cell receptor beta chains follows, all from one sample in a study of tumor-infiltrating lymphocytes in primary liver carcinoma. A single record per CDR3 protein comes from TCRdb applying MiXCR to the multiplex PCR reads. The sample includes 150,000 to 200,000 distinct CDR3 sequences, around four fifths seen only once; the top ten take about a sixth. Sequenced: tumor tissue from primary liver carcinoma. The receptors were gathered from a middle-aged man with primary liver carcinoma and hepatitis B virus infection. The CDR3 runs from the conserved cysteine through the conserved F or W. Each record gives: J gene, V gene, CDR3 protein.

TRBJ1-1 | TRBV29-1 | CSVAGGGMNTEAFF
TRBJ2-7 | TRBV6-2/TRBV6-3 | CASSYSTSAYQQYF
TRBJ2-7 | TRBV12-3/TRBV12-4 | CDSSPRQVSYEQNF
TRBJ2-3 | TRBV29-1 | CSCLAREGADTQYF
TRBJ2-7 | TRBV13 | CASSPQRPEGIYKQYF
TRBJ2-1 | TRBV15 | CATSRDQRDYYNEQFF
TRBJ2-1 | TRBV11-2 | CASSPDESAYNKQLF
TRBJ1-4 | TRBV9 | CASSAQTGGGEKLFF
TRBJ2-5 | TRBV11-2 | CANSFSGGQETQYF
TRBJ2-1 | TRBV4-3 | CTSSQNVGGQYNEQFF
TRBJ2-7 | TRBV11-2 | CTSSSNRNSYEQYF
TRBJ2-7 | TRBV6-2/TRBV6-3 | CASCYSTSAYEQYF
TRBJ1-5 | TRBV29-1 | CSVGYTGSRQPHHF
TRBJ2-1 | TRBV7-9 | CVSWNVWGADEQFF
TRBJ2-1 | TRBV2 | CTSRTGQAGGKFF
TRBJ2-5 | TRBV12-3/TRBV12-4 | CASSRDRQETHYF
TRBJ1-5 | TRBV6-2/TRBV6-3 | CASTLRDRQPQHF
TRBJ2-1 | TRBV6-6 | CASRPYIESGYNEQFF
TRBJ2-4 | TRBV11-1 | CASSFPAISRTKNIQNF
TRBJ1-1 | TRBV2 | CANSEVENTEAFF
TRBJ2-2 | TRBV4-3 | CASSPRSPTRGGSTGQLFF
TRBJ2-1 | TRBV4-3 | CVSSLRPPGTSYNEQLF
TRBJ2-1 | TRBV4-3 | CASSQLTGKLSYNEQFF